This T cell receptor beta chain appears in the sequencing data of a study of blood T cell repertoires in COVID-19. Across the study: PBMCs, B-cell-depleted T cells, or T cells provided the cDNA or gDNA that made up the material.

V dropped 4 bases and J dropped 5; count of bases not matched to a gene: 13. The germline V gene encodes CDR1 KGHSH and CDR2 LQKENI. This CDR3 comprises 17 residues. Original processing methods: Reference gene primer amplification in the assay estimated nucleated cell counts. Profiling relied on immunoSEQ multiplex PCR, and the TCRdb table lists in-frame clones only, not all of them. V and J calls and clone size are copied from that table; D and trimming were computed from the DNA. In the table there are about 160,000 clones, around 84% of which are singletons. This clone has only a few counts. The clonotype originates from a woman between 55 and 75 years old with COVID-19, enrolled during active disease. V and J are TRBV18 and TRBJ2-1; TRBD1 matches 8 bases. Sequencing used peripheral blood. The CDR3 sequence is CASSHAPGGSLDNEQFF. For the CDR3, the DNA is TGTGCCAGCTCACATGCCCCAGGGGGCTCCTTGGACAATGAGCAGTTCTTC.